The 2 T cell receptor beta chains in this list originate from one sample, sequenced in a study of STAT5B mutations in CD4+ large granular lymphocyte leukemia. Sequenced by immunoSEQ multiplex PCR; TCRdb stores in-frame clones only, minus some. The sample records 40,000 to 45,000 clones, about four fifths being singletons. The sequenced sample was CD4+ T cells from blood buffy coats. These TCRs come from a human donor in good health.

The rearrangement uses TRBV19 and TRBJ2-7, with D unresolved. Germline CDR1 and CDR2: LNHDA and SQIVND (reference sequence). The CDR3 is 15 amino acids. V lost 5 bases to trimming and J lost 2 bases, with 16 bases between them. DNA of the CDR3: TGTGCCAGTAGTCCCAGAGGAAGCTCCACCTACGAGCAGTACTTC. It codes for CASSPRGSSTYEQYF.

J is TRBJ2-7 and V is TRBV7-9, with 7 bases fitting TRBD1. This CDR3 is built from 13 residues. Germline V gene data show CDR1 as SEHNR and CDR2 as FQNEAQ (reference sequence). After removal of 5 bases from V and 4 bases from J, the junction contained 5 bases not matched to a gene. CDR3 amino acids: CASSPPGGYEQYF. The CDR3 bases are TGTGCCAGCAGCCCGCCAGGGGGATACGAGCAGTACTTC.